These 18 T cell receptor beta chains share one sample of origin, sequenced in a study of T cells in Graves' hyperthyroidism and ophthalmopathy. Amplified regions were TCR beta CDR3 sequences from RNA transcripts. Researchers ran a first-round RT-PCR on the TCR CDR3 using the HTBI primer set. From the multiplex PCR reads, TCRdb called clonotypes with MiXCR, one entry per CDR3 protein. The sample shows fewer than 350,000 distinct CDR3 sequences, roughly 18% of them seen only once. Sequenced: blood. The receptors were sampled from a woman between 50 and 59 years old with Graves' hyperthyroidism.

This clonotype was found many times. V usage is TRBV13 and J usage is TRBJ2-7, with 8 bases fitting TRBD2. CDR1 and CDR2 from the germline V gene are PRHDT and FYEKMQ (reference sequence). V lost 3 bases to trimming and J lost 3 bases; unmatched junction nucleotides: 4. The CDR3 is 14 residues long. The CDR3 DNA is TGTGCCAGCAGCTTGTTAGCGGGGTACTACGAGCAGTACTTC. Translating it yields CASSLLAGYYEQYF.

A few counts support this clonotype. The J gene is TRBJ1-1, the V gene TRBV5-1; D is undetermined. This CDR3 is built from 14 residues. The ends were cut back, 0 bases at V and 6 bases at J, with 12 bases in the middle. In germline, CDR1 is SGHRS, CDR2 YFSETQ. The CDR3 here is CASSLASGSPEAFF. In nucleotides, the CDR3 is TGCGCCAGCAGCTTGGCGTCTGGGTCCCCTGAAGCTTTCTTT.

This clonotype was seen ten or more times. CDR3: CASSEGTSSGTGELFF. DNA for the CDR3: TGTGCCAGCAGTGAAGGGACTAGCTCCGGCACCGGGGAGCTGTTTTTT. The chain has TRBV6-1 and TRBJ2-2; 8 bases fit TRBD2. The junction had 5 bases not matched to a gene; V was cut back by 1 base and J by 4 bases. Germline V gives CDR1 MNHNS, CDR2 SASEGT. The CDR3 length is 16 residues.

This clonotype was detected only a few times. The rearrangement uses TRBV9 and TRBJ2-3, with 9 nucleotides matching TRBD2. The J segment lost 4 bases and the V segment lost 0 bases, leaving 3 bases of the junction unmatched. The CDR3 covers 15 residues. Germline lookup yields CDR1 SGDLS and CDR2 YYNGEE. The DNA of the CDR3 is TGTGCCAGCAGCGTAGGAGCGGGGGGCTCAGATACGCAGTATTTT. Residues: CASSVGAGGSDTQYF.

A few counts support this clonotype. The chain employs TRBV7-2 and TRBJ2-3, with 8 bases matching TRBD1. The V gene's germline CDR1 is SGHTA and CDR2 FQGNSA. J lost 2 bases, V lost 1 base, and 2 bases had no gene match. This CDR3 comprises 15 residues. The CDR3 protein is CASSLVGQVTDTQYF. CDR3 in DNA: TGTGCCAGCAGCTTAGTGGGACAGGTCACAGATACGCAGTATTTT.

On this clonotype itself: A much larger clone differs from this one at a single base, so this may be a read error. V usage is TRBV11-2 and J usage is TRBJ2-1; 13 positions agree with TRBD2. The trim removed 1 base at V and 9 bases at J, leaving 9 bases unmatched. CDR1 and CDR2 (germline): SGHAT, FQNNGV. The CDR3 covers 17 residues. The chain's CDR3 is CASSLGKGLAGESEQFF. CDR3 nucleotides: TGTGCCAGCAGCTTAGGTAAAGGACTAGCGGGAGAAAGTGAGCAGTTCTTC.

This clonotype was picked up many times. V is TRBV2 and J is TRBJ2-3, with unresolved D. Germline V CDR1 and CDR2: SNHLY, FYNNEI. Trimming took off 5 bases at V and 6 bases at J, with 9 bases between the two ends. This CDR3 is 12 amino acids long. CDR3 coding DNA: TGTGCCAGCAGTCCCCTGCGGGATACGCAGTATTTT. It yields the protein CASSPLRDTQYF.

This clonotype was seen only a few times. This chain links TRBV29-1 with TRBJ1-2, with no clear D. CDR3 length: 13 amino acids. V was pared by 0 bases and J by 8 bases, with 13 bases between. Looked up from germline, CDR1 is SQVTM and CDR2 is ANQGSEA. DNA for the CDR3: TGCAGCGTTGAAGAAACGCACGCCTTAGGCTACACCTTC. Amino acid sequence: CSVEETHALGYTF.

This clonotype was detected ten times or more. This chain uses TRBV30 with TRBJ1-3, with a weak D call TRBD1 (5 bases). CDR1 is GTSNPN and CDR2 is SVGIG in the germline V gene (reference sequence). There are 14 residues in the CDR3. With 5 bases removed from V and 3 bases from J, the gap between germline ends came to 14 bases. The CDR3 region has the DNA TGTGCCTGGGGGAAAGGGACCTATGGAAACACCATATATTTT. Protein product: CAWGKGTYGNTIYF.

This clonotype was counted many times. The J gene is TRBJ2-7, the V gene TRBV27; 9 bases are shared with TRBD1. V was clipped by 3 bases and J by 7 bases; unmatched bases: 4. Germline V CDR1 and CDR2: MNHEY, SMNVEV (reference sequence). This CDR3 contains 13 residues. CDR3 residues: CASSFLGQGEQYV. CDR3 DNA sequence: TGTGCCAGCAGTTTCCTCGGACAGGGGGAGCAGTACGTC.

This clonotype was found a few times. The V gene is TRBV3-1, the J gene TRBJ2-2, with D unresolved. Germline CDR1 and CDR2: LGHDT and YNNKEL (reference sequence). There are 13 residues in the CDR3. V lost 8 bases and J 2 bases, leaving 9 bases between the germline ends. For the CDR3, the DNA is TGTGCCAGCGAAGCCCTTAACACCGGGGAGCTGTTTTTT. It specifies CASEALNTGELFF.

This clonotype occurred many times. The chain is built from TRBV5-1 and TRBJ2-1, with D tentatively TRBD1 or TRBD2 (5 bases each). The CDR3 totals 16 residues. Germline V gives CDR1 SGHRS, CDR2 YFSETQ. V lost 4 bases, J lost 0 bases, and 14 bases lay in between. This CDR3 is CASSKLMGDSYNEQFF. CDR3 in DNA: TGCGCCAGCAGCAAACTTATGGGGGACTCCTACAATGAGCAGTTCTTC.

This clonotype came up a few times. This sequence joins TRBV5-1 and TRBJ2-5; no clear D. The CDR3 spans 15 residues. The germline gives CDR1 SGHRS, CDR2 YFSETQ. V shed 0 bases and J shed 0 bases, with 9 bases lying between them. The DNA for the CDR3 is TGCGCCAGCAGCTTGGAGGCAGTAGACCAAGAGACCCAGTACTTC. Protein: CASSLEAVDQETQYF.

Concerning this clonotype: This may arise from a read error, as a much more abundant clone is one base away. J is TRBJ1-3 and V is TRBV18; D remains ambiguous. Looked up from germline, CDR1 is KGHSH and CDR2 is LQKENI. V was trimmed by 3 bases and J by 2 bases, leaving 14 bases between them. This CDR3 has 16 residues. CDR3 coding DNA: TGTGCCAGCTCACCGACTCAGGTCACGGCTGGAAACACCATATATTTT. Amino acid sequence: CASSPTQVTAGNTIYF.

In this sample, this clonotype turned up a few times. The rearrangement links TRBV19 to TRBJ1-1; D uncertain. The CDR3 is made up of 13 amino acids. Trimming took 7 bases from V and 4 from J, leaving 13 bases between them. Germline V gene data show CDR1 as LNHDA and CDR2 as SQIVND (reference sequence). The CDR3 reads CASTRAFGTEAFF. The CDR3, as DNA: TGTGCCAGTACCCGCGCGTTCGGCACTGAAGCTTTCTTT. Drawing the rest from reference TRBV19 and TRBJ1-1, the complete variable domain is DGGITQSPKYLFRKEGQNVTLSCEQNLNHDAMYWYRQDPGQGLRLIYYSQIVNDFQKGDIAEGYSVSREKKESFPLTVTSAQKNPTAFYLCASTRAFGTEAFFGQGTRLTVV.

J is TRBJ1-2 and V is TRBV5-1; 7 nucleotides agree with TRBD1. Trimming cost V 0 bases and J 4 bases; bases outside gene matches: 6. Germline CDR1 reads SGHRS; CDR2 reads YFSETQ. CDR3 length equals 15 residues. The CDR3 DNA is TGCGCCAGCAGCTTGGAGCCAGGGGGAGGCTATGGCTACACCTTC. Its protein product is CASSLEPGGGYGYTF.

This clonotype appeared a few times. The chain uses TRBV30 and TRBJ2-1, with D possibly being TRBD2 (5 bases). Germline loops: CDR1 GTSNPN, CDR2 SVGIG (reference sequence). Trimming took off 3 bases at V and 7 bases at J, with 19 bases between the two ends. The CDR3 is 15 amino acids. The CDR3 sequence is CAWRTNSGLWNEQFF. CDR3 DNA: TGTGCCTGGAGGACTAATAGTGGCTTGTGGAATGAGCAGTTCTTC. Drawing the rest from reference TRBV30 and TRBJ2-1, the complete variable domain is SQTIHQWPATLVQPVGSPLSLECTVEGTSNPNLYWYRQAAGRGLQLLFYSVGIGQISSEVPQNLSASRPQDRQFILSSKKLLLSDSGFYLCAWRTNSGLWNEQFFGPGTRLTVL.

This clonotype has at least ten counts. The V gene is TRBV6-1, the J gene TRBJ2-3; unclear D gene. CDR1 and CDR2 (germline): MNHNS, SASEGT. This CDR3 comprises 13 residues. The V and J ends lost 5 bases and 4 bases respectively, with 10 bases between them. Here the CDR3 reads CASSYAMADTQYF. CDR3 DNA sequence: TGTGCCAGCAGTTATGCGATGGCAGATACGCAGTATTTT.